Shown below are 2 T cell receptor beta chains from a single sample sequenced in a study of cytomegalovirus exposure and HLA in healthy donors. Amplification used 60 Vbeta primers and 13 Jbeta primers. This table comes from immunoSEQ multiplex PCR, and its TCRdb copy is limited to in-frame clones, with some not included. Seen here are about 150,000 clones, around three quarters observed once, and the top ten hold roughly 2.1%. Sequences were obtained from PBMCs. All receptors derive from a middle-aged man in good health and CMV-seronegative.

The chain has TRBV12-5 and TRBJ1-1; TRBD1 is a possible D gene (6 bases). The CDR3 has 16 residues. Trimming pared 2 bases from V and 6 bases from J, leaving 19 bases between. Germline V gives CDR1 LGHNT, CDR2 FRNRAP. CDR3 region: CASGLLPGTRKAEAFF. As DNA, the CDR3 is TGTGCTAGTGGTTTGCTCCCCGGGACAAGGAAGGCTGAAGCTTTCTTT. The variable domain in full, completed from reference TRBV12-5 and TRBJ1-1, reads DARVTQTPRHKVTEMGQEVTMRCQPILGHNTVFWYRQTMMQGLELLAYFRNRAPLDDSGMPKDRFSAEMPDATLATLKIQPSEPRDSAVYFCASGLLPGTRKAEAFFGQGTRLTVV.

This clone was found a few times. The chain has TRBV10-3 and TRBJ2-2; D possibly corresponds to TRBD2 (5 bases). The CDR3 has 15 residues. V lost 5 bases, J lost 6 bases, and 16 bases lay in between. The germline gives CDR1 ENHRY, CDR2 SYGVKD. The CDR3 region is CAISPSTEGPGELFF. CDR3 nucleotides: TGTGCCATCAGTCCCTCAACAGAGGGCCCCGGGGAGCTGTTTTTT.